The TCR beta chain under discussion was sequenced for a study of blood T cell repertoires in COVID-19. How the authors handled the data: Reference gene primer amplification in the assay estimated nucleated cell counts. Repertoires were generated with immunoSEQ multiplex PCR, while TCRdb's copy carries only in-frame clones and drops some. V, J and clone size derive from that table, while D and trimming were established from the DNA sequence. The profile shows around 270,000 clones, about 85% of them singletons. Sequenced: peripheral blood. The origin of this receptor is a man aged 60 to 69 who had recovered from COVID-19.

The CDR3 DNA sequence: TGTGCCAGCAGCTTGGTGAGGAGACGGGACGAGCAGTACTTC. Its translation is CASSLVRRRDEQYF. V gene TRBV5-6 combines with J gene TRBJ2-7; D is uncertain. The CDR3 sequence is 14 residues long. Germline V gene data show CDR1 as SGHDT and CDR2 as YYEEEE. The V gene lost 0 bases and the J gene lost 5 bases, with 12 bases spanning the gap. Drawing the rest from reference TRBV5-6 and TRBJ2-7, the complete variable domain is DAGVTQSPTHLIKTRGQQVTLRCSPKSGHDTVSWYQQALGQGPQFIFQYYEEEERQRGNFPDRFSGHQFPNYSSELNVNALLLGDSALYLCASSLVRRRDEQYFGPGTRLTVT.